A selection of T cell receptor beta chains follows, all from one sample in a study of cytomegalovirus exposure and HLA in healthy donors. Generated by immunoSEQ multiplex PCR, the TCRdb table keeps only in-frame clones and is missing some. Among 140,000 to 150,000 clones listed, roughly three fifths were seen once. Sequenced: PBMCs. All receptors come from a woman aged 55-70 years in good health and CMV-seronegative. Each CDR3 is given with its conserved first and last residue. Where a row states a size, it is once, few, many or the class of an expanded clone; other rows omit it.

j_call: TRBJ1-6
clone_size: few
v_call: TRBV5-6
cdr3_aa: CASSSYGTGGSPLHF

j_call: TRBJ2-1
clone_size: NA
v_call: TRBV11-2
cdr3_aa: CASSLRASGTNEQFF

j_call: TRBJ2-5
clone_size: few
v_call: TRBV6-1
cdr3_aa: CASSEARGRTQYF

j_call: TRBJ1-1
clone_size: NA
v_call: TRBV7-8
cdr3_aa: CASSPLRGMNTEAFF

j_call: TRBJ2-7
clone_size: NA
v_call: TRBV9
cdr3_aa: CASSVRAREGELYF

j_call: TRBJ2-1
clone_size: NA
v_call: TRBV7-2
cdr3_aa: CASSLAVGSYNEQFF

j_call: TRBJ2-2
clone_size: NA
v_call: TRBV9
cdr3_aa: CASSVVSGTRGGELFF

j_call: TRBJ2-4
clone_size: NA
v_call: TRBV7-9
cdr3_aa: CASSYVRSKNIQYF

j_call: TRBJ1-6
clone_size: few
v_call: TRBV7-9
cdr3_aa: CASSKPLGLKDSPLHF

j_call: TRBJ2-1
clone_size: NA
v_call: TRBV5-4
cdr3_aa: CASSLGLANNEQFF

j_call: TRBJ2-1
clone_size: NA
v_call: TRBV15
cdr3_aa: CATSRVLAGGEKIF

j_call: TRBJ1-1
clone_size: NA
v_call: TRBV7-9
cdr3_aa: CASSLGGQGTPF